Listed below are T cell receptor beta chains from one sample, sequenced in a study of identical twins. TCRdb re-derived calls from the 5' RACE reads in MiXCR, one entry per CDR3 protein. The data show 300,000 to 400,000 distinct CDR3 sequences, approximately 13% seen once. These data also featured in a second study, about yellow fever vaccine responses in identical twins.

Material for sequencing was CD8+ T cells sorted from blood. These receptors all come from a woman between 18 and 29 years old in good health. Each CDR3 is given with its conserved first and last residue. Fields, in order: J gene, clone size, V gene, D gene, CDR3 DNA, CDR3 protein. A D gene is named only where the DNA matches it firmly. The listing skips clone size in some rows; elsewhere it reads once, few, many or a size class.

TRBJ1-4,NA,TRBV2,NA,TGTGCCAGCAGGCACTCCGGGGCGAATGAAAAACTGTTTTTT,CASRHSGANEKLFF
TRBJ2-1,NA,TRBV11-1,NA,TGTGCCAGCAGCCAAGCAGGGACCATACTATACAATGAGCAGTTCTTC,CASSQAGTILYNEQFF
TRBJ2-1,many,TRBV4-1,NA,TGCGCCAGCAGCCTTAGGGGTATTTACAATGAGCAGTTCTTC,CASSLRGIYNEQFF
TRBJ2-1,NA,TRBV12-3/TRBV12-4,TRBD2,TGTGCCAGCAGACCGCCCCCGGGACTAGCGGGAGGGCCCGGGACTGAGCAGTTCTTC,CASRPPPGLAGGPGTEQFF
TRBJ1-2,NA,TRBV12-3/TRBV12-4,NA,TGTGCCAGCAGCCCCGTGGGGGGTGTTGATGGCTACACCTTC,CASSPVGGVDGYTF
TRBJ2-5,many,TRBV5-1,TRBD2,TGCGCCAGCAGCCCGGGACTAGCGGGGTTACAAGAGACCCAGTACTTC,CASSPGLAGLQETQYF
TRBJ2-5,few,TRBV6-1,TRBD2,TGTGCCAGCATCCCCATAGCGGGGGGCAGGGAGACCCAGTACTTC,CASIPIAGGRETQYF
TRBJ1-2,NA,TRBV29-1,TRBD1,TGCAGCGTTGAAGCAGGACAGGGGTTCTATGGCTACACCTTC,CSVEAGQGFYGYTF
TRBJ2-1,NA,TRBV7-9,NA,TGTGCCAGCAGCGAAAGCGGAACCTACAATGAGCAGTTCTTC,CASSESGTYNEQFF
TRBJ2-5,NA,TRBV6-1,TRBD2,TGTGCCAGCAGCCATCCTAGCGGACAAGAGACCCAGTACTTC,CASSHPSGQETQYF
TRBJ2-7,few,TRBV4-1,NA,TGCGCCAGCAGCCCGCTCAGGGGTCCCTACGAGCAGTACTTC,CASSPLRGPYEQYF
TRBJ1-2,few,TRBV3-1,NA,TGTGCCAGCAGCCAGGCTAGAAATCCCGACAGCGTCTACTATGGCTACACCTTC,CASSQARNPDSVYYGYTF
TRBJ2-6,many,TRBV5-1,NA,TGCGCCAGCAGCGTTTCCTCTGGGGCCAACGTCCTGACTTTC,CASSVSSGANVLTF
TRBJ1-2,few,TRBV4-1,NA,TGCGCCAGCAGCCAAGTTTTTGGAACAGATACTAACTATGGCTACACCTTC,CASSQVFGTDTNYGYTF
TRBJ1-6,NA,TRBV28,TRBD1,TGTGCCAGCAGACCGTGGGACAGTAATTCACCCCTCCACTTT,CASRPWDSNSPLHF
TRBJ2-3,NA,TRBV20-1,TRBD2,TGCAGTGCTAGTTCCCTAGCGGGGGCCTTCACATATACGCAGTATTTT,CSASSLAGAFTYTQYF
TRBJ2-1,few,TRBV14,TRBD2,TGTGCCAGCAGCCAAGAGTTTCTAGCGGGAGACGAGCAGTTCTTC,CASSQEFLAGDEQFF
TRBJ2-2,NA,TRBV7-9,TRBD2,TGTGCCAGCAGCCCGGGACTAGCGGACACCGGGGAGCTGTTTTTT,CASSPGLADTGELFF
TRBJ2-1,few,TRBV11-2,NA,TGTGCCAGCAGCTTAGATCTGGGAAGGGAGCAGTTCTTC,CASSLDLGREQFF
TRBJ2-7,NA,TRBV7-9,TRBD2,TGTGCCAGCAGCTCCTGGACTAGCTCCCACGAGCAGTACTTC,CASSSWTSSHEQYF
TRBJ1-5,few,TRBV19,TRBD1,TGTGCCAGTAGGGTGACAGGGTACCGGGATCAGCCCCAGCATTTT,CASRVTGYRDQPQHF
TRBJ2-4,few,TRBV6-5,NA,TGTGCCAGCAGTTACGGAGGACGGGTTACTATAGCCAAAAACATTCAGTACTTC,CASSYGGRVTIAKNIQYF
TRBJ2-7,NA,TRBV2,TRBD1,TGTGCCAGCAGCATTACAAGACAGGGGGCGGAAAACTACGAGCAGTACTTC,CASSITRQGAENYEQYF
TRBJ2-1,few,TRBV11-2,TRBD2,TGTGCCAGCAGCTTAAACGGGCCTCCCGGGGGGGTGAATGAGCAGTTCTTC,CASSLNGPPGGVNEQFF
TRBJ2-5,NA,TRBV18,NA,TGTGCCAGCTCACCATTGGAGACCCAGTACTTC,CASSPLETQYF
TRBJ2-3,NA,TRBV28,TRBD2,TGTGCCAGCAGTTTGACTAGCGGGAGGGATACGCAGTATTTT,CASSLTSGRDTQYF
TRBJ2-7,NA,TRBV7-8,TRBD2,TGTGCCAGCAGCTTCGGGACTAGCGGATCACTAAGCTCCTACGAGCAGTACTTC,CASSFGTSGSLSSYEQYF
TRBJ2-2,NA,TRBV5-8,TRBD2,TGTGCCAGCAGCTTGGTTTCTAGCGGGAACACCGGGGAGCTGTTTTTT,CASSLVSSGNTGELFF
TRBJ2-1,few,TRBV18,TRBD2,TGTGCCAGCTCACCACCGAGGACTAGCGGGAGCTATGAGCAGTTCTTC,CASSPPRTSGSYEQFF
TRBJ1-6,few,TRBV4-1,NA,TGCGCCAGCAGCCAAGATCTGGCAGACAATTCACCCCTCCACTTT,CASSQDLADNSPLHF
TRBJ2-2,NA,TRBV20-1,TRBD2,TGCAGTGCTACCTCCGGGACTACCGCGCTGCAAAACACCGGGGAGCTGTTTTTT,CSATSGTTALQNTGELFF
TRBJ2-7,few,TRBV4-2,TRBD2,TGTGCCAGCAGCCCGATCGCGCGGGAGTACGAGCAGTACTTC,CASSPIAREYEQYF
TRBJ2-7,many,TRBV29-1,NA,TGCAGCGTTGGAACAGGTACCTACGAGCAGTACTTC,CSVGTGTYEQYF
TRBJ2-7,few,TRBV20-1,NA,TGCAGTGCTAGAGATCGGGCCAGGGAGTACGAGCAGTACTTC,CSARDRAREYEQYF
TRBJ2-1,many,TRBV9,NA,TGTGCCAGCAGCGTAGTCAGGGACAATGAGCAGTTCTTC,CASSVVRDNEQFF
TRBJ2-3,few,TRBV15,NA,TGTGCCACCAGCAGAGATAGTGGGGTGGATACGCAGTATTTT,CATSRDSGVDTQYF
TRBJ2-5,NA,TRBV4-1,NA,TGCGCCAGCAGCGTTTGGTCGGGGCCCCAAGAGACCCAGTACTTC,CASSVWSGPQETQYF
TRBJ2-7,few,TRBV9,NA,TGTGCCAGCAGCGTTCAGGGTTACAACGAGCAGTACTTC,CASSVQGYNEQYF
TRBJ2-3,NA,TRBV24-1,NA,TGTGCCACCAGTGACCCTAAGATGGATACGCAGTATTTT,CATSDPKMDTQYF
TRBJ2-3,NA,TRBV29-1,NA,TGCAGCGTAGGGACTGGCACAGATACGCAGTATTTT,CSVGTGTDTQYF
TRBJ1-5,NA,TRBV9,NA,TGTGCCAGCAGCGCAGAGACAGGTCCTAATCAGCCCCAGCATTTT,CASSAETGPNQPQHF
TRBJ2-1,many,TRBV2,NA,TGTGCCAGCAGCTTCATTGAGCCACAATTGGACAATGAGCAGTTCTTC,CASSFIEPQLDNEQFF
TRBJ2-1,NA,TRBV13,NA,TGTGCCAGCAGCTTAATCCCTGGGGAGCAGTTCTTC,CASSLIPGEQFF